Here is one TCR beta chain with its context. What it binds is not known. Two oligonucleotides, mixed equimolar, formed the beta constant-region primer covering TRBC1 and TRBC2. The ligated cDNA underwent four PCR rounds using SP2 and nested alpha and beta constant-region primers. Each CDR3 protein is one row after TCRdb ran MiXCR on the UMI-ligation and nested PCR reads. The top ten hold 0.09% to 0.13% of the sample, which has around 140,000 distinct CDR3 sequences, over 20% seen once. The V gene's germline CDR1 is GTSNPN and CDR2 SVGIG (reference sequence). This CDR3 has 14 residues. The J segment lost 2 bases and the V segment lost 5 bases, leaving 6 bases of the junction unmatched. These data come from a study of naive and memory T cell subsets. Overall study results and limits: Possibly reflecting memory cells re-expressing CD45RA, a few larger clonotypes occurred in naive repertoires, especially CD8.

The receptor was derived from a human donor in good health. This chain links TRBV30 with TRBJ2-5, with 9 bases lining up with TRBD1. The material sequenced was naive CD4+ T cells from blood. Written as DNA, the CDR3 is TGTGCCTGGGACCGGGACAGGGTGCAAGAGACCCAGTACTTC. Its protein is CAWDRDRVQETQYF.